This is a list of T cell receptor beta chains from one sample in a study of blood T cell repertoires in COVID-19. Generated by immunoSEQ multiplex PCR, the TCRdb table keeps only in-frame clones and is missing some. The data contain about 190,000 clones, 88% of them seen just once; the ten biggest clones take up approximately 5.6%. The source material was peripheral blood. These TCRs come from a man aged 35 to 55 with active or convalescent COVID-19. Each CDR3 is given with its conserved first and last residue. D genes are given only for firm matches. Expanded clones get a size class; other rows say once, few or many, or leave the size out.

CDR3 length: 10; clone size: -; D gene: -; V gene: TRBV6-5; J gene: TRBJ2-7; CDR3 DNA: TGTGCCAGCAGCCGGGGGGAGCAGTACTTC; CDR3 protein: CASSRGEQYF
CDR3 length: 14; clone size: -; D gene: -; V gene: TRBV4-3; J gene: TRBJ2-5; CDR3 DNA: TGCGCCAGCAGCCAAGTACTTGGGAGGGAGACCCAGTACTTC; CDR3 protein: CASSQVLGRETQYF
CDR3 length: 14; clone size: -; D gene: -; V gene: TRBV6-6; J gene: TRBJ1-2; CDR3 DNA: TGTGCCAGCAGTCGCGACGGAGGGGTCTATGGCTACACCTTC; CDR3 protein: CASSRDGGVYGYTF
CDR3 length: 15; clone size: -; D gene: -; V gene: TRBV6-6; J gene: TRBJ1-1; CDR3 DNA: TGTGCCAGCAGTTACTTGGGGGCGACGAACACTGAAGCTTTCTTT; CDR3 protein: CASSYLGATNTEAFF
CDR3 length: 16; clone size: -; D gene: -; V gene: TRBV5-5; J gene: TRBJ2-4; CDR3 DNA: TGTGCCAGCAGCTTGGCCACCAGCGGGTACAAAAACATTCAGTACTTC; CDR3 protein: CASSLATSGYKNIQYF
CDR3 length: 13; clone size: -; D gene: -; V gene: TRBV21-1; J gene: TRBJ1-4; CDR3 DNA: TGTGCCAGCAGCAAATGGGACAAGATACTGCTGTTTTTT; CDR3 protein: CASSKWDKILLFF
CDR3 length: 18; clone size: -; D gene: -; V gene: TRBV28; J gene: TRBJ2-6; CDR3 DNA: TGTGCCAGCAGTTCACATTCGGGAGACAAGTCTGGGGCCAACGTCCTGACTTTC; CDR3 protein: CASSSHSGDKSGANVLTF
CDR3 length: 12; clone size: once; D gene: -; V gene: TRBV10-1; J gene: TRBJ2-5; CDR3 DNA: TGCGCCAGCAGTGGGTGTCGGGAGACCCAGTACTTC; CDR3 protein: CASSGCRETQYF
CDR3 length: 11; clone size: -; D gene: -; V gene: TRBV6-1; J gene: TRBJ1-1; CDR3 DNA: TGTGCCAGCAGTGAAGGTCGTCCAGCTTTCTTT; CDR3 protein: CASSEGRPAFF
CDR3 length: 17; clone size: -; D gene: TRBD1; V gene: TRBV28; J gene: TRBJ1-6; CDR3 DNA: TGTGCCAGCAGTTCCAGGACGACAGGGTTCTATAATTCACCCCTCCACTTT; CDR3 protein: CASSSRTTGFYNSPLHF
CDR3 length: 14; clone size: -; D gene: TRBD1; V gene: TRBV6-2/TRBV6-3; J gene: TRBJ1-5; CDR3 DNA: TGTGCCAGCAGCCGGACAGGGGGCTCTCAGCCCCAGCATTTT; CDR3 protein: CASSRTGGSQPQHF
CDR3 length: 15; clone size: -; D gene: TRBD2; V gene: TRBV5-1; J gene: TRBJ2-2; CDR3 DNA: TGCGCCAGCAGCTACGGACTAGCGGACACCGGGGAGCTGTTTTTT; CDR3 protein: CASSYGLADTGELFF
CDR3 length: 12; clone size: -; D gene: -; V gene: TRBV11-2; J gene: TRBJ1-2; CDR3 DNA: TGTGCCAGCACGGCGGGTAACTATGGCTACACCTTC; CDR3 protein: CASTAGNYGYTF
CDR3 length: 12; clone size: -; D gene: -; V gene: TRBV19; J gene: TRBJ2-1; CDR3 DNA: TGTGCCAGTAGTTCGGGGGGCCCTGAGCAGTTCTTC; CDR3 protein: CASSSGGPEQFF
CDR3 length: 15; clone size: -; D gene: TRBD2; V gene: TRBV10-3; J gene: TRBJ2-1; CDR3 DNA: TGTGCCATCAGCGCCCCGGGACTAGCGGATCTTGAGCAGTTCTTC; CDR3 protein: CAISAPGLADLEQFF
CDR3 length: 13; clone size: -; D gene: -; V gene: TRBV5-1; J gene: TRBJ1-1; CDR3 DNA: TGCGCCAGCAGCATACAGGGGAACACTGAAGCTTTCTTT; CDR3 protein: CASSIQGNTEAFF
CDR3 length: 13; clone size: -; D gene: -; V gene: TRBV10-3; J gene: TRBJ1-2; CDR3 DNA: TGTGCCATCGGCCCTCAAACGGGTTATGGCTACACCTTC; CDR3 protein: CAIGPQTGYGYTF
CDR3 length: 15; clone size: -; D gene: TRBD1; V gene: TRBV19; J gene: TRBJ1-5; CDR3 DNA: TGTGCCAGTAGTATAGGAGGACAGGGCAATCAGCCCCAGCATTTT; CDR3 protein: CASSIGGQGNQPQHF
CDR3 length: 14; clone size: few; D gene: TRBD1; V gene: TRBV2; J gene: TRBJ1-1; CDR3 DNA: TGTGCCAGCAGTGCACAGGGGGCTAACACTGAAGCTTTCTTT; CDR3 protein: CASSAQGANTEAFF
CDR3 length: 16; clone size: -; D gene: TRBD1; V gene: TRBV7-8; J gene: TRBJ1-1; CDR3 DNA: TGTGCCAGCAGCTTAGGGACAGGGGCTTTAGGGACTGAAGCTTTCTTT; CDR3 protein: CASSLGTGALGTEAFF
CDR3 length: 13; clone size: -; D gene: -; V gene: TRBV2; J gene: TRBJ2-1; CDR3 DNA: TGTGCCAGCAGTCGACGTGGGCCCAATGAGCAGTTCTTC; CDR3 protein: CASSRRGPNEQFF
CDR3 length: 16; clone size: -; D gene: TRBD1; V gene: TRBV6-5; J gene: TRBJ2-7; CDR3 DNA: TGTGCCAGCAGTTACTCGAGAACAGGGGGCATCGACGAGCAGTACTTC; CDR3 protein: CASSYSRTGGIDEQYF
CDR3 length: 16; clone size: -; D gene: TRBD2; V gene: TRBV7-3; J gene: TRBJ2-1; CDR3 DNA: TGTGCCAGCAGCCGCAGACCCGGGACTAACTACAATGAGCAGTTCTTC; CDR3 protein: CASSRRPGTNYNEQFF
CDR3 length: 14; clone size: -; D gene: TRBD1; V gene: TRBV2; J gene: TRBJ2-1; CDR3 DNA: TGTGCCAGCAGTCGAGACAGGGGATACAATGAGCAGTTCTTC; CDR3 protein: CASSRDRGYNEQFF
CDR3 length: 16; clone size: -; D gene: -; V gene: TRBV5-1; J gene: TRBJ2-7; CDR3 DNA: TGCGCCAGCAGCTTGGTTCAGGGACTGAGCTCCTACGAGCAGTACTTC; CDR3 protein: CASSLVQGLSSYEQYF
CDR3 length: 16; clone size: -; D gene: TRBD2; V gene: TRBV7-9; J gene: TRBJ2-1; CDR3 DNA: TGTGCCAGCAGCTTAGGCGGCGGGGGGACCTACAATGAGCAGTTCTTC; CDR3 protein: CASSLGGGGTYNEQFF